A selection of T cell receptor beta chains follows, all from one sample in a study of T-cell memory formation after mild COVID-19. One entry per CDR3 protein, called by TCRdb with MiXCR from the 5' RACE reads. The data hold about 200,000 distinct CDR3 sequences, with about 18% observed a single time. Sequenced material: PBMCs or a T cell subset sorted from them (not recorded which). Receptors were obtained from an adult woman who had mild COVID-19 (a few samples of this study predate the infection). Cell type and time point are not known. Both conserved end residues are part of each CDR3. The order of the fields is V gene, J gene, clone size, D gene, CDR3 protein, CDR3 DNA. D genes are given only for firm matches. The size field is filled for only some rows; it gives once, few, many or a size class.

V: TRBV6-5; J: TRBJ2-5; size: -; D: -; CDR3: CASTSPGKETQYF; DNA: TGTGCCAGCACCTCGCCAGGGAAAGAGACCCAGTACTTC
V: TRBV12-3/TRBV12-4; J: TRBJ1-1; size: few; D: -; CDR3: CASSLPPLEAFF; DNA: TGTGCCAGCAGTTTACCCCCCCTTGAAGCTTTCTTT
V: TRBV30; J: TRBJ2-7; size: few; D: -; CDR3: CAWSARYEQYF; DNA: TGTGCCTGGAGTGCTCGGTACGAGCAGTACTTC
V: TRBV7-2; J: TRBJ2-7; size: many; D: -; CDR3: CASSQIPRGSYEQYF; DNA: TGTGCCAGCAGCCAAATACCCAGGGGATCCTACGAGCAGTACTTC
V: TRBV7-2; J: TRBJ2-3; size: few; D: TRBD2; CDR3: CASSLATGLAGGPSDTQYF; DNA: TGTGCCAGCAGCTTAGCGACGGGACTAGCGGGAGGGCCCTCAGATACGCAGTATTTT
V: TRBV18; J: TRBJ1-1; size: -; D: -; CDR3: CASSPGTAGSTEAFF; DNA: TGTGCCAGCTCACCAGGTACAGCAGGGAGCACTGAAGCTTTCTTT
V: TRBV7-2; J: TRBJ2-3; size: few; D: TRBD2; CDR3: CASSLKLAGGTDTQYF; DNA: TGTGCCAGCAGCTTAAAACTAGCGGGAGGCACAGATACGCAGTATTTT
V: TRBV2; J: TRBJ2-7; size: once; D: -; CDR3: CASTGSSYEQYF; DNA: TGTGCCTCCACGGGGAGCTCCTACGAGCAGTACTTC
V: TRBV12-3/TRBV12-4; J: TRBJ1-5; size: few; D: -; CDR3: CASSLYGQPQHF; DNA: TGTGCCAGCAGTTTGTACGGACAGCCCCAGCATTTT
V: TRBV5-4; J: TRBJ2-5; size: few; D: TRBD2; CDR3: CASSLASGETQYF; DNA: TGTGCCAGCAGCTTGGCTAGCGGGGAGACCCAGTACTTC
V: TRBV29-1; J: TRBJ2-7; size: -; D: TRBD1; CDR3: CSVTGQGKSSYEQYF; DNA: TGCAGCGTGACCGGACAGGGCAAGAGCTCCTACGAGCAGTACTTC
V: TRBV18; J: TRBJ2-5; size: -; D: TRBD2; CDR3: CARPQGAGARGPQETQYF; DNA: TGTGCCAGACCCCAGGGAGCGGGAGCCCGGGGGCCCCAAGAGACCCAGTACTTC
V: TRBV29-1; J: TRBJ2-5; size: few; D: -; CDR3: CSINSGAGRETQYF; DNA: TGCAGCATCAACTCCGGGGCGGGGAGAGAGACCCAGTACTTC
V: TRBV19; J: TRBJ1-3; size: few; D: TRBD1; CDR3: CASRRQGGNTIYF; DNA: TGTGCCAGTAGGAGACAGGGTGGAAACACCATATATTTT
V: TRBV18; J: TRBJ1-6; size: -; D: -; CDR3: CASSPNKQGSPLHF; DNA: TGTGCCAGCTCACCCAATAAACAGGGTTCACCCCTCCACTTT
V: TRBV19; J: TRBJ2-7; size: -; D: -; CDR3: CASSYLGGSYEQYF; DNA: TGTGCCAGTAGTTACCTCGGGGGCTCCTACGAGCAGTACTTC
V: TRBV29-1; J: TRBJ2-1; size: few; D: -; CDR3: CSVEENTPNEQFF; DNA: TGCAGCGTTGAAGAGAACACGCCGAATGAGCAGTTCTTC
V: TRBV19; J: TRBJ2-1; size: few; D: -; CDR3: CASSPRQKLTGDGEQFF; DNA: TGTGCCAGTAGTCCAAGACAGAAACTCACGGGTGATGGTGAGCAGTTCTTC
V: TRBV5-1; J: TRBJ1-2; size: few; D: TRBD1; CDR3: CASSAGQGANYGYTF; DNA: TGCGCCAGCAGCGCGGGCCAGGGGGCCAACTATGGCTACACCTTC
V: TRBV5-1; J: TRBJ1-4; size: few; D: -; CDR3: CASSSSGHNQEKLFF; DNA: TGCGCCAGCAGCTCCTCGGGACACAACCAAGAAAAACTGTTTTTT
V: TRBV4-1; J: TRBJ1-3; size: few; D: -; CDR3: CASSQDVGSSGNTIYF; DNA: TGCGCCAGCAGCCAAGATGTCGGCAGCTCTGGAAACACCATATATTTT
V: TRBV24-1; J: TRBJ2-3; size: few; D: TRBD2; CDR3: CATSDPGGDTQYF; DNA: TGTGCCACCAGTGACCCGGGGGGTGATACGCAGTATTTT
V: TRBV3-1; J: TRBJ2-5; size: -; D: -; CDR3: CASSQYQTQYF; DNA: TGTGCCAGCAGCCAGTACCAGACCCAGTACTTC
V: TRBV27; J: TRBJ2-1; size: -; D: -; CDR3: CASSLLRYSDNEQFF; DNA: TGTGCCAGCAGTTTACTCCGTTACTCAGACAATGAGCAGTTCTTC
V: TRBV12-3/TRBV12-4; J: TRBJ1-2; size: few; D: -; CDR3: CASSPTGGGGYGYTF; DNA: TGTGCCAGCTCTCCAACCGGAGGGGGGGGCTATGGCTACACCTTC
V: TRBV12-3/TRBV12-4; J: TRBJ2-3; size: few; D: TRBD2; CDR3: CASSFKAGVLGGTDTQYF; DNA: TGTGCCAGCAGTTTCAAAGCGGGGGTCCTCGGGGGGACAGATACGCAGTATTTT
V: TRBV3-1; J: TRBJ1-1; size: -; D: -; CDR3: CASSQETGSEAFF; DNA: TGTGCCAGCAGCCAAGAAACAGGCTCTGAAGCTTTCTTT
V: TRBV6-1; J: TRBJ1-1; size: -; D: -; CDR3: CASSAVGTEAFF; DNA: TGTGCCAGCAGCGCGGTAGGAACTGAAGCTTTCTTT
V: TRBV29-1; J: TRBJ1-1; size: few; D: TRBD1; CDR3: CSVDQDRGAFF; DNA: TGCAGCGTAGACCAGGACAGGGGAGCTTTCTTT
V: TRBV7-6; J: TRBJ1-2; size: few; D: -; CDR3: CASSSRSPLDGYTF; DNA: TGTGCCAGCAGCTCGAGGAGCCCACTGGATGGCTACACCTTC
V: TRBV9; J: TRBJ1-1; size: -; D: -; CDR3: CASSVGNRVGGTEAFF; DNA: TGTGCCAGCAGCGTAGGTAACAGGGTGGGGGGTACTGAAGCTTTCTTT
V: TRBV24-1; J: TRBJ1-3; size: few; D: TRBD1; CDR3: CATSEGGQGSGNTIYF; DNA: TGTGCCACCAGTGAGGGGGGACAGGGGTCCGGAAACACCATATATTTT
V: TRBV9; J: TRBJ2-1; size: -; D: TRBD2; CDR3: CASSVGTSGNNEQFF; DNA: TGTGCCAGCAGCGTGGGGACTAGCGGTAACAATGAGCAGTTCTTC
V: TRBV4-1; J: TRBJ1-1; size: many; D: -; CDR3: CASSQGTVNTEAFF; DNA: TGCGCCAGCAGCCAAGGGACAGTGAACACTGAAGCTTTCTTT
V: TRBV7-9; J: TRBJ1-5; size: -; D: TRBD1; CDR3: CASTRDRNQPQHF; DNA: TGTGCCAGCACCCGGGACAGAAATCAGCCCCAGCATTTT
V: TRBV29-1; J: TRBJ1-2; size: few; D: TRBD1; CDR3: CSVWGQGNYGYTF; DNA: TGCAGCGTTTGGGGACAGGGAAACTATGGCTACACCTTC
V: TRBV30; J: TRBJ2-7; size: few; D: -; CDR3: CAWSGQAYEQYF; DNA: TGTGCCTGGAGTGGACAGGCCTACGAGCAGTACTTC
V: TRBV5-1; J: TRBJ1-6; size: -; D: TRBD1; CDR3: CASSPQGQGAGSPLHF; DNA: TGCGCCAGCAGCCCACAGGGACAGGGGGCCGGTTCACCCCTCCACTTT
V: TRBV11-2; J: TRBJ1-1; size: few; D: -; CDR3: CASSSDTRRAEAFF; DNA: TGTGCCAGCAGCTCCGACACCCGAAGAGCTGAAGCTTTCTTT
V: TRBV6-5; J: TRBJ2-1; size: -; D: TRBD1; CDR3: CASSKLQGNEQFF; DNA: TGTGCCAGCAGTAAACTACAGGGGAATGAGCAGTTCTTC
V: TRBV7-9; J: TRBJ1-2; size: few; D: -; CDR3: CASSYSPVNYGYTF; DNA: TGTGCCAGCAGCTACTCGCCCGTCAACTATGGCTACACCTTC
V: TRBV5-1; J: TRBJ2-7; size: few; D: TRBD1; CDR3: CASSLGQIDEQYF; DNA: TGCGCCAGCAGCCTGGGACAGATCGACGAGCAGTACTTC